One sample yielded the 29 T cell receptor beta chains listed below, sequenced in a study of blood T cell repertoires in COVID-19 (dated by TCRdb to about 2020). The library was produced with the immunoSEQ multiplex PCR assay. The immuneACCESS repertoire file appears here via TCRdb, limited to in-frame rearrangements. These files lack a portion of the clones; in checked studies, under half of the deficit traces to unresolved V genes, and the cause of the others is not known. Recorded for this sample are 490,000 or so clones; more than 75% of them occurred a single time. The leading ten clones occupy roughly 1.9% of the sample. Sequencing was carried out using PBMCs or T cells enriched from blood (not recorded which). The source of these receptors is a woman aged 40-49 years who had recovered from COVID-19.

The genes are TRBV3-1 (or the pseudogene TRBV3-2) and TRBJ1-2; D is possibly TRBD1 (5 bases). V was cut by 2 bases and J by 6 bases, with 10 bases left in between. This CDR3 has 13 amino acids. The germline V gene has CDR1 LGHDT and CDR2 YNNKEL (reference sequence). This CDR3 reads CASSQLSGDGYTF. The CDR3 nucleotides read TGTGCCAGCAGCCAATTATCGGGGGATGGCTACACCTTC.

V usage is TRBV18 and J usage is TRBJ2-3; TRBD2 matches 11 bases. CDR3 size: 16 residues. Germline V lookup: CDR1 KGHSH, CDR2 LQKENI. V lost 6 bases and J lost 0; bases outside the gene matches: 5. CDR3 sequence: CASSYGLAGSTDTQYF. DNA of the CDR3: TGTGCCAGCTCGTACGGACTAGCGGGTAGCACAGATACGCAGTATTTT.

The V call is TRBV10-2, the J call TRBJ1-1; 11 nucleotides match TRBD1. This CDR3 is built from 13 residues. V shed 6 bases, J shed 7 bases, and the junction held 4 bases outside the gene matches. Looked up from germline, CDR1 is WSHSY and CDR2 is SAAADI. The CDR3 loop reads CASRDRGLVEAFF. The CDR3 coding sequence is TGCGCCAGCAGGGACAGGGGGCTGGTTGAAGCTTTCTTT.

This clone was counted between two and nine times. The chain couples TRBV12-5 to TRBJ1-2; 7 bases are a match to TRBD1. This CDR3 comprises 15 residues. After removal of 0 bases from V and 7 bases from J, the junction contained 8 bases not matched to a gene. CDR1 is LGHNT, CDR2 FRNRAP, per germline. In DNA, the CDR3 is TGTGCTAGTGGTTTGGTACCGGACAGGACGGCTGGCTACACCTTC. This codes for CASGLVPDRTAGYTF.

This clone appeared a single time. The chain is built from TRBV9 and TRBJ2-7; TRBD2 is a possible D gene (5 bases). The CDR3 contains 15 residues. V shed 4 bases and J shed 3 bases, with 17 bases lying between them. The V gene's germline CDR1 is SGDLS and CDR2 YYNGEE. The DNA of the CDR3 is TGTGCCAGCAGCATCGAAGGGAGATGGGACTACGAGCAGTACTTC. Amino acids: CASSIEGRWDYEQYF.

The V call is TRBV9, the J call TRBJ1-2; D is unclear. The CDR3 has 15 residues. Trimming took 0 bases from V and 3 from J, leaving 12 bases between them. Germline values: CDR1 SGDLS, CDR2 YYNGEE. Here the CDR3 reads CASSVAATQDYGYTF. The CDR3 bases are TGTGCCAGCAGCGTAGCGGCCACTCAGGACTATGGCTACACCTTC.

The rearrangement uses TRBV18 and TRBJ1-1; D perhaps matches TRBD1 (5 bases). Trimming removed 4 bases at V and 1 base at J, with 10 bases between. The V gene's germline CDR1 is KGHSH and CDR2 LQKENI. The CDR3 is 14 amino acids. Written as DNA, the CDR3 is TGTGCCAGCTCACTGCGTCAGGGGAACACTGAAGCTTTCTTT. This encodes CASSLRQGNTEAFF.

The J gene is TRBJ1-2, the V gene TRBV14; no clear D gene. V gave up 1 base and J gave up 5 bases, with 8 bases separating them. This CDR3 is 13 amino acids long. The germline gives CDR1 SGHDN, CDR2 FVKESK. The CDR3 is CASSQGLQYGYTF. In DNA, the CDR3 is TGTGCCAGCAGCCAAGGTTTGCAGTATGGCTACACCTTC.

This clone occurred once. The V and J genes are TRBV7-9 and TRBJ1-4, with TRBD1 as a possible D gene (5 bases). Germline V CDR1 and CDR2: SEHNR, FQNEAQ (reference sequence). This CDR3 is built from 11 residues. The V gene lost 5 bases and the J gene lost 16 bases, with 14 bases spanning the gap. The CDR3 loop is CASSAQGGRFF. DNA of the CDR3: TGTGCCAGCAGCGCGCAGGGAGGACGGTTTTTT.

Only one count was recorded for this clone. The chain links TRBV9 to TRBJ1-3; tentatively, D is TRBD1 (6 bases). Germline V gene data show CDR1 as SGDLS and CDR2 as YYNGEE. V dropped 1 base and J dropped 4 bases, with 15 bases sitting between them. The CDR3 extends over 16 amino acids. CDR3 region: CASSVTPGDPGNTIYF. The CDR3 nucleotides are TGTGCCAGCAGCGTAACCCCAGGGGATCCAGGAAACACCATATATTTT.

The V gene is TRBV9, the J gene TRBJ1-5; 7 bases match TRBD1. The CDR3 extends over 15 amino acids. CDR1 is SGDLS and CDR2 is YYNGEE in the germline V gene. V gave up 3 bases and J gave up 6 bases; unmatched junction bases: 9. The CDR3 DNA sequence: TGTGCCAGCAGCGCCAATACAGGGGCAGGTCAGCCCCAGCATTTT. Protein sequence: CASSANTGAGQPQHF.

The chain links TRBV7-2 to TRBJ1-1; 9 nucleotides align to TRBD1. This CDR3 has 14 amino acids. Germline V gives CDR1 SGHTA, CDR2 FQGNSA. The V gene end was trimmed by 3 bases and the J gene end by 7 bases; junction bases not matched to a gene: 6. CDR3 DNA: TGTGCCAGCAGCTTCCGGGACAGGGTTAATGAAGCTTTCTTT. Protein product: CASSFRDRVNEAFF.

In nucleotides, the CDR3 is TGTGCCAGTACCGCCGGCGGGCGGAACTATGGCTACACCTTC. This codes for CASTAGGRNYGYTF. The chain is built from TRBV19 and TRBJ1-2, with D hard to call. The CDR3 extends over 14 amino acids. Trimming took off 7 bases at V and 2 bases at J, with 14 bases between the two ends. Germline V gene sequence: CDR1 LNHDA, CDR2 SQIVND (reference sequence).

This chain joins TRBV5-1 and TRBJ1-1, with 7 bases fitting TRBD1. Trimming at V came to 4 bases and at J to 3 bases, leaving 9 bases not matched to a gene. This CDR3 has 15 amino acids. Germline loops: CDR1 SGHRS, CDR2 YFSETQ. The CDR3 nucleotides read TGCGCCAGCAGCGAGAGAGGCCAGGGGGACACTGAAGCTTTCTTT. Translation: CASSERGQGDTEAFF.

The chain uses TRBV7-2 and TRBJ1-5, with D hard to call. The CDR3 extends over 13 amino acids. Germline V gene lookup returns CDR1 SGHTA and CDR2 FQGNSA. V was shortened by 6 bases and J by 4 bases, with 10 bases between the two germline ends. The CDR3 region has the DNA TGTGCCAGCAGTCCTGAGGGTAATCAGCCCCAGCATTTT. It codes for CASSPEGNQPQHF.

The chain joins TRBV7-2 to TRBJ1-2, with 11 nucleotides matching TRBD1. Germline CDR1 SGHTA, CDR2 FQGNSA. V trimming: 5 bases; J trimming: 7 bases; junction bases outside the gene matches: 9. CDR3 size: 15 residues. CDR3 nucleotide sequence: TGTGCCAGCAGCACCCACTCCGGACAGGGGGCTGGCTACACCTTC. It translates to CASSTHSGQGAGYTF.

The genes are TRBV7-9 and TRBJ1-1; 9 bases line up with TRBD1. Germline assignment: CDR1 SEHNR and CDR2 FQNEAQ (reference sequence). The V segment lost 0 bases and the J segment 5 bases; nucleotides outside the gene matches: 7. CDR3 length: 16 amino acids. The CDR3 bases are TGTGCCAGCAGCTTAGCCCGAACAGGGGGCGCGACTGAAGCTTTCTTT. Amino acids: CASSLARTGGATEAFF.

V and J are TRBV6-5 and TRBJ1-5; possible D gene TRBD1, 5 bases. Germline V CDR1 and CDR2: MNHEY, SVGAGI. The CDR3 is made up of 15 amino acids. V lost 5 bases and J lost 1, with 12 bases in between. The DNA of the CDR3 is TGTGCCAGCAGTCCGGGACTACAAAGCAATCAGCCCCAGCATTTT. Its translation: CASSPGLQSNQPQHF.

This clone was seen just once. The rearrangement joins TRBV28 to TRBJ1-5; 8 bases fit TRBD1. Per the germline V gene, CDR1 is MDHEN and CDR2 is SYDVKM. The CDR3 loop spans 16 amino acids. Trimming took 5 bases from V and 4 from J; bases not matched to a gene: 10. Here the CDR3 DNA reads TGTGCCAGCAGTCCAACCGGACAGGGTTCGAATCAGCCCCAGCATTTT. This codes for CASSPTGQGSNQPQHF. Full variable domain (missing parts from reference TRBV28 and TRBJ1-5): DVKVTQSSRYLVKRTGEKVFLECVQDMDHENMFWYRQDPGLGLRLIYFSYDVKMKEKGDIPEGYSVSREKKERFSLILESASTNQTSMYLCASSPTGQGSNQPQHFGDGTRLSIL.

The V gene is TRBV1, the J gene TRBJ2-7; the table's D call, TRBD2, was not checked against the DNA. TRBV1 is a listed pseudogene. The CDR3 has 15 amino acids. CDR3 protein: CTSSQSSGRRYEQYF. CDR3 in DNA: TGCACCAGCAGCCAGTCTAGCGGGAGACGTTACGAGCAGTACTTC.

CDR3 protein: CAISLGTGGSPLHF. The CDR3 DNA reads as TGTGCCATCAGTTTGGGGACAGGGGGGTCACCCCTCCACTTT. The chain recombines TRBV10-3 with TRBJ1-6; 11 bases are shared with TRBD1. Trimming cost V 5 bases and J 10 bases; bases outside gene matches: 4. Per the germline V gene, CDR1 is ENHRY and CDR2 is SYGVKD. CDR3 length equals 14 residues.

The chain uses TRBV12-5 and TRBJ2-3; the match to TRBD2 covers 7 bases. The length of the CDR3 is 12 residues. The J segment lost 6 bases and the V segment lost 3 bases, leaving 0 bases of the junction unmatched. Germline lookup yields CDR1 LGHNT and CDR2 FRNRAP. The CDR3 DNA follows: TGTGCTAGTGGTTTCGGGGGGGATACGCAGTATTTT. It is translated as CASGFGGDTQYF.

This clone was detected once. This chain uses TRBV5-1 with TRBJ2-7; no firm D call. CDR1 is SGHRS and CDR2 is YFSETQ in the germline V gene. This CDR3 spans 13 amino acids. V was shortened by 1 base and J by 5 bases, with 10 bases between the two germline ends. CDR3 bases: TGCGCCAGCAGCTTGATAGTAGAGGACGAGCAGTACTTC. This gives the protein CASSLIVEDEQYF. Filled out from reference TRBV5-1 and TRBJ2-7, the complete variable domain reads KAGVTQTPRYLIKTRGQQVTLSCSPISGHRSVSWYQQTPGQGLQFLFEYFSETQRNKGNFPGRFSGRQFSNSRSEMNVSTLELGDSALYLCASSLIVEDEQYFGPGTRLTVT.

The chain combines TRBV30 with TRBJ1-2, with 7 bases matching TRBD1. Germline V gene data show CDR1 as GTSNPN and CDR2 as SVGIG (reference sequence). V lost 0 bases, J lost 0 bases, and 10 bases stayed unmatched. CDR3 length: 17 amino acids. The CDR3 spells CAWSVMRGTATNYGYTF. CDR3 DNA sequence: TGTGCCTGGAGTGTCATGAGGGGGACAGCTACTAACTATGGCTACACCTTC.

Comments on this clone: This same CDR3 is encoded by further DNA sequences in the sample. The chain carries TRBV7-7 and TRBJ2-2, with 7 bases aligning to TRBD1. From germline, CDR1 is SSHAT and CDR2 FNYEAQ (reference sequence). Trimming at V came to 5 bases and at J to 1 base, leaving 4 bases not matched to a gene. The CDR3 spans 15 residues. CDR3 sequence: CASSPRTGNTGELFF. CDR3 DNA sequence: TGTGCCAGCAGCCCAAGGACAGGGAACACCGGGGAGCTGTTTTTT.

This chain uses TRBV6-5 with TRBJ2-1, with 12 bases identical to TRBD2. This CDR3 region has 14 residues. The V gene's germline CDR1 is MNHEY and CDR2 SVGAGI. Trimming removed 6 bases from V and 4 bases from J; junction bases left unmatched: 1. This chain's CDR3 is CASRTSGGYNEQFF. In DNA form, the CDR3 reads TGTGCCAGCAGAACTAGCGGGGGGTACAATGAGCAGTTCTTC.

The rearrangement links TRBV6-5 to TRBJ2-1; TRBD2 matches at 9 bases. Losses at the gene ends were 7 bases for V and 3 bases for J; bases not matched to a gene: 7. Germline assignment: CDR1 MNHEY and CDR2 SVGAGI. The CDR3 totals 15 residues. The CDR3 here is CASTMTSGGYNEQFF. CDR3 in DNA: TGTGCCAGCACTATGACTAGCGGAGGCTACAATGAGCAGTTCTTC.

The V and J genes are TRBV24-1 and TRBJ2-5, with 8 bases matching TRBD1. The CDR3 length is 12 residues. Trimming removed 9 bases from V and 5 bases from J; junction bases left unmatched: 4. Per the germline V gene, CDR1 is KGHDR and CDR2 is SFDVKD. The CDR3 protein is CATQGAGETQYF. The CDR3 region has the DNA TGTGCCACCCAGGGGGCGGGGGAGACCCAGTACTTC.

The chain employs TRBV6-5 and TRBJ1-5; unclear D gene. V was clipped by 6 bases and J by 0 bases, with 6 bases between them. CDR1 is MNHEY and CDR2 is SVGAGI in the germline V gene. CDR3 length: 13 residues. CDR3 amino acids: CASRTSSNQPQHF. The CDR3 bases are TGTGCCAGCAGAACAAGTAGCAATCAGCCCCAGCATTTT.